This T cell receptor (beta chain) stems from a study of OX40 agonist ivuxolimab in advanced cancers. This clone appeared once. Its specificity is not known. Using immunoSEQ multiplex PCR, the repertoire was profiled, and TCRdb retains in-frame clones only, with some absent. The top ten clones hold more than 3% of a sample with more than 55,000 clones, 82% of them seen once. Study results and limitations: The study observed clonal expansion of CD4+ and CD8+ blood T cells by week 6 at 0.1 to 3.0 mg/kg.

The CDR3 sequence is 15 residues long. Germline V gene lookup returns CDR1 SGHRS and CDR2 YFSETQ. V lost 4 bases and J 4 bases, leaving 16 bases between the germline ends. This TCR came from an adult with an advanced solid tumor such as melanoma, head and neck, liver or kidney cancer. The source material was CD4+ or CD8+ T cells sorted from blood, sampled in a trial of the OX40 agonist ivuxolimab. The J gene is TRBJ2-3, the V gene TRBV5-1; D gene uncertain. The CDR3 protein is CASSDTASAPDTQYF. The CDR3 region has the DNA TGCGCCAGCAGCGACACCGCGTCCGCCCCAGATACGCAGTATTTT.